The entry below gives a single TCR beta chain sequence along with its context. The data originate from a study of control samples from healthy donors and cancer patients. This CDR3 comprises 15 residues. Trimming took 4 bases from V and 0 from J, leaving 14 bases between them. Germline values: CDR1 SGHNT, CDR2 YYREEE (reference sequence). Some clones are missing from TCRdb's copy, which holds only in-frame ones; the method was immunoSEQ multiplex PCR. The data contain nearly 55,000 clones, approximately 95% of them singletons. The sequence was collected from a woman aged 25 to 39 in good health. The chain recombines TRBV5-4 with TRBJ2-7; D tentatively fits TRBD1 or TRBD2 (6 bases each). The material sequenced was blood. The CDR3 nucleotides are TGTGCCAGCAGCGGTCAAAAGGGGGGCTCCTACGAGCAGTACTTC. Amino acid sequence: CASSGQKGGSYEQYF. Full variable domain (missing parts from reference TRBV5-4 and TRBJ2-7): ETGVTQSPTHLIKTRGQQVTLRCSSQSGHNTVSWYQQALGQGPQFIFQYYREEENGRGNFPPRFSGLQFPNYSSELNVNALELDDSALYLCASSGQKGGSYEQYFGPGTRLTVT.